These T cell receptor beta chains were read from a single sample in a study of T cells expressing NK-cell markers. TCRdb reprocessed the 5' RACE reads, with one entry per CDR3 protein and no DNA. Here the sample table reports more than 400,000 distinct CDR3 sequences. Sequenced sample: blood T cells: a sorted CD56 or NKG2C T cell subset, CD4+ or CD8+ T cells, or bulk PBMC T cells (not recorded which). These receptors were collected from a woman aged 18-69 years in good health. The CDR3 runs from the conserved cysteine through the conserved F or W.

V gene,CDR3 length,J gene,CDR3 protein
TRBV28,12,TRBJ2-3,CASTPGTDTQYF
TRBV9,13,TRBJ1-6,CASSVDNGSPLHF
TRBV5-4,15,TRBJ2-3,CASSLGAGEKSSQYF
TRBV20-1,15,TRBJ1-6,CSAREGFGYNSPLHF
TRBV7-2,14,TRBJ2-2,CASSVQGSAGELFF
TRBV5-5,15,TRBJ2-5,CASSLGGQSQETQYF
TRBV20-1,15,TRBJ2-3,CSARRAGSLGDTQYF
TRBV5-5,16,TRBJ1-6,CASSQHPGNQNSPLHF
TRBV6-1,14,TRBJ2-7,CASSATSSPYEQYF
TRBV12-3/TRBV12-4,13,TRBJ2-3,CASSLSHTDTQYF
TRBV3-1,16,TRBJ2-1,CASSQHGGGAGNEQFF
TRBV20-1,14,TRBJ2-7,CSASPLGGSNEQYF
TRBV5-8,15,TRBJ1-2,CASTTSDHPRGGYTF
TRBV5-1,19,TRBJ2-2,CASSPRTSGRLTIAGELFF